This paragraph covers one TCR beta chain sequence. Its cognate antigen has yet to be identified. No clone much larger than this one lies a single base away; base qualities are absent. Looking up the germline V gene yields CDR1 MGHRA and CDR2 YSYEKL. V loses 0 bases, J loses 6 bases, and the germline ends lie 9 bases apart. Including cysteine and phenylalanine, the CDR3 has 14 amino acids. Only the CDR3 portion is preserved as DNA: 42 bases, with reading frame beginning at the first base. In total, about 650 healthy bone marrow donors made up the cohort. All cohort members were sampled while nominally healthy, although unrecorded immune exposures were likely present. The donor tested CMV seropositive and was one of the 289 seropositive cohort members. A peripheral blood sample was collected from each donor, and TCR beta sequencing was performed on peripheral blood mononuclear cells. The Qiagen DNeasy Blood Extraction Kit was used to extract genomic DNA from the blood cell samples.

The data stem from a study of cytomegalovirus exposure and HLA in healthy donors (dated by TCRdb to about 2017). Concerning the study at large: In an earlier analysis of roughly 500 of the donors, 250 to 300 Gb of sequence data and 100 million or so unique TCR beta sequences from some 170 million T cells were reported. Class I and class II HLA loci were covered by the typing at four-digit resolution. Roughly 300 gigabases of sequencing data and 75 million to 85 million unique TCR sequences made up an early release that covered 640 HLA-typed donors. Besides the first cohort of roughly 640 subjects, a separate validation cohort made up of 90 to 150 different subjects was used. Typing coverage differed by locus: A, B, C, DRB1 and DQB1 were typed in roughly 620-640 donors, DQA1 in around 500, DPA1 in around 610, and DPB1 in approximately 450. The later analysis used no new phenotypic data to find candidate immune exposures, relying instead on TCR beta sequences and their occurrence across donors. In a later genetic analysis, genome-wide SNP genotypes for about three fifths of the 666 donors were used, and that subset was treated as a discovery cohort. Donor age, sex, ethnicity and CMV serostatus were compiled alongside the repertoire data. Across 300 to 500 genotyped donors of the cohort, an average of approximately 240,000 unique TCR beta nucleotide sequences per donor were sequenced, and roughly 17% of those sequences were non-productive. An earlier analysis of a few hundred of the donors applied high-throughput TCR beta sequencing to assess whether each TCR beta V gene segment acted as functional or pseudogenic. To predict cytomegalovirus infection status, the study brought together high-throughput TCR immunosequencing, statistical association of individual TCRs with disease status, and machine learning. The study aimed to test whether signatures of past pathogen exposure could be identified by cataloging public T cell receptors. The genetic ancestry cluster associated with self-reported Caucasian donors included over 65% of the approximately 400 genotyped donors. All discovery cohort repertoires had been generated on a single sequencing platform. The study used immunosequencing to profile the T cell repertoires of approximately 630 subjects and linked those repertoires to cytomegalovirus serostatus. A later analysis re-analyzed previously published TCR beta repertoires from roughly 600 donors and added high-resolution HLA genotyping to study TCR occurrence patterns. Four to six DR-DQ haplotypes were handled as single units for association and clustering, since linkage in the cohort was strong. General conclusions and limits of the study: A later analysis found that HLA-associated TCR beta chains were more clonally expanded and had lower generation probabilities than equally common non-associated chains. CMV serostatus was the only immune exposure information available for the cohort. In a later analysis, TCR association rates were found to vary across HLA loci, with the most associated TCRs seen for DRB1 alleles and the fewest for HLA-C alleles. The cohort was sequenced for TCR beta chains only, and without alpha or paired-chain data the features that could be detected were limited. A further reported finding was that TCR beta sequences accurately predicted the HLA-A and HLA-B alleles for most subjects in the first cohort. According to the authors, the approach could potentially be generalized to other disease states and immunological phenotypes. A later genetic analysis reported fewer N-insertions in productive TCRs among donors in an Asian-associated ancestry cluster than the roughly 700-donor mean. Three of the identified cytomegalovirus-associated TCR beta chains were confirmed in vitro to be specific for cytomegalovirus antigens. Roughly uniform sequencing depth across donors was assumed in presence/absence analyses, although this assumption may not hold. In a later analysis, most CMV-associated TCR beta chains were found to appear HLA-restricted, with HLA associations seemingly driven largely by CMV exposure. Assigning TCR associations to individual alleles was difficult when HLA alleles, especially DR and DQ, strongly co-occurred. Because HLA typing was missing for some donors at each locus, association tests included only the typed subset. A later analysis reported that several top co-occurrence clusters appeared linked to parvovirus B19, influenza, CMV and Epstein-Barr virus. In both the original and validation cohorts, the classifier was reported to diagnose cytomegalovirus status with high specificity and sensitivity. In a later analysis, 16,951 TCR beta sequences were associated with specific HLA alleles at a false discovery rate of 0.05. Broadly in line with IMGT annotations, most TCR beta V segments showed up in productive rearrangements about 90% or about 30% of the time in an earlier analysis of 450 to 600 of the donors. A cluster of highly shared sequence variants was judged likely to be a technical artifact of the sequencing pipeline. Correlated functional status among segregating V segments might reflect linkage disequilibrium, but an unknown experimental factor could not be ruled out. Some IMGT-functional V segments, including TRBV6-2 and TRBV6-3, could not be told apart with the 87-base-pair reads, so those segments were excluded. The study listed 164 TCR beta chains as associated with cytomegalovirus. A later genetic analysis associated a missense DCLRE1C variant with V-gene and J-gene trimming of TCR beta chains, and an independent cohort replicated the association. Most TCR sequences were seen in very few donors, while some public TCRs were found in many individuals. Roughly 15 rarely observed V segments, including chromosome 9 orphons, were excluded from the earlier analysis of several hundred of the donors because counts were too low.

Library prep was done by the immunoSEQ multiplex PCR assay. The multiplex PCR relied on a mix of 60 forward primers for TCR Vbeta segments and 13 reverse primers for TCR Jbeta segments. A multiplex PCR assay on genomic DNA amplified the CDR3 region of rearranged TCR beta genes. The Illumina HiSeq System was used to sequence the amplified TCR beta libraries as 87-base-pair reads. The original methods were these. A later analysis counted about 80 million unique TCR beta chains across the 600 to 850 repertoires, and 10 million to 11 million of these chains were shared by at least two donors. Raw reads were error-corrected and collapsed into unique sequences by a nearest-neighbor algorithm in which closely related sequences were merged to remove PCR and sequencing errors. Alignment of CDR3 sequences to IMGT reference sequences was used to assign V, D and J gene segments. Each retained sequence needed at least a six-nucleotide match to both a V gene segment and a J gene segment. Rearrangements were called productive when the CDR3 lacked stop codons and stayed in frame with V and J; all others were non-productive. Following IMGT convention, CDR3 was defined as the stretch from the second conserved V-encoded cysteine up to the conserved J-encoded phenylalanine. Sequences without an unambiguous match to a single V gene segment were excluded from the earlier analysis of about 640 of the donors. In an earlier analysis of approximately 590 of the donors, a V segment was called functional when productive rearrangements were above 56.7%, and segregating when the standard deviation between donors exceeded 5%. To diagnose cytomegalovirus status from the catalog of TCR beta chain sequences, a statistical classification framework was built. A later analysis assigned V and J genes by comparing TCR nucleotide sequences with IMGT/GENE-DB human TR gene sequences. The TCRdist pipeline was used in a later analysis to assign CDR3 sequences and most-parsimonious VDJ recombination scenarios. In a later analysis, every TCR beta chain was defined by the combination of its CDR3 amino acid sequence and its V-gene family, and reads without a unique V-gene family were dropped. As a way to deal with suspected cross-contamination and a sequencing artifact, a later analysis dropped more than 500 nucleotide sequences that were highly shared and had low generation probability. In a later analysis, a clonal expansion index for each public chain was calculated from normalized within-repertoire ranks of inferred template counts. Generation probabilities in a later analysis came from a VDJ recombination model fitted to out-of-frame rearrangements, and those results were checked against IGoR. Hypergeometric tests were used in a later analysis to score TCR-TCR, TCR-HLA and TCR-CMV co-occurrence, with a repertoire-size bias correction applied to the TCR pairs. False discovery rates were estimated in a later analysis by permuting HLA or CMV assignments 20 times. In a later analysis, co-occurring TCRs were grouped with DBSCAN, and TCRdist sequence similarity was added when clustering was performed within HLA-allele-positive subsets. Repertoires with fewer than 30,000 or more than 120,000 public chains were left out of co-occurrence clustering, as were four to six repertoires with anomalous nucleotide sharing. TCRdb obtained this table from immuneACCESS and retained in-frame rearrangements with V and J assigned. These tables miss some clones; where compared with another copy, unresolved V genes account for less than half of the shortfall, and the remainder is unexplained. D and trimming come from the DNA, and the V and J calls and clone size come from that table. The sample data list 90,000 to 150,000 clones, and 50% to 65% of these were observed just once. Jointly, the top ten make up 9% to 10% of the sample.

The sample was PBMCs. The V and J genes are TRBV4-1 and TRBJ2-1; the D gene is perhaps TRBD2, from 6 matching bases. The receptor was isolated from a man aged 40-50 years in good health and CMV-seropositive. The bases are TGCGCCAGCAGCCAAGATGCCGGGGGCAATGAGCAGTTCTTC. Translated, it reads CASSQDAGGNEQFF.